This is a list of T cell receptor beta chains from one sample in a study of cytomegalovirus exposure and HLA in healthy donors. Profiled with immunoSEQ multiplex PCR; TCRdb holds only in-frame clones, not every one. This listing includes about 130,000 clones. The sample taken for sequencing was PBMCs. These receptors all stem from a man aged 18 to 29 in good health and CMV-seronegative. CDR3s include the opening cysteine and the closing phenylalanine or tryptophan. The D gene is left open where the match is weak. Where a row states a size, it is once, few, many or the class of an expanded clone; other rows omit it.

TRBD2,.,TRBJ2-1,TRBV7-9,CASSPAATSGVYNEQFF,TGTGCCAGCAGCCCAGCTGCAACTAGCGGGGTCTACAATGAGCAGTTCTTC
.,medium-sized,TRBJ2-2,TRBV11-3,CASSLDQGGTTLRGELFF,TGTGCCAGCAGCTTAGATCAGGGGGGAACCACCCTCCGGGGGGAGCTGTTTTTT
.,.,TRBJ2-2,TRBV4-3,CASSQAPGNGELFF,TGCGCCAGCAGCCAAGCCCCGGGGAACGGGGAGCTGTTTTTT
.,.,TRBJ2-4,TRBV5-6,CAGSFEASANIQYF,TGTGCCGGCAGCTTTGAAGCGTCCGCGAACATTCAGTACTTC
TRBD1,.,TRBJ1-3,TRBV6-5,CASSSTGFGTIYF,TGTGCCAGCAGTTCGACAGGGTTCGGCACCATATATTTT
TRBD2,.,TRBJ2-7,TRBV18,CASSPSGGSHYEQYF,TGTGCCAGCTCACCTAGCGGGGGGTCTCACTACGAGCAGTACTTC
.,.,TRBJ2-7,TRBV28,CASRLAGSSHGEQYF,TGTGCCAGCAGGTTAGCAGGGTCCTCGCACGGCGAGCAGTACTTC
.,.,TRBJ2-7,TRBV7-9,CASSLAGGRQYF,TGTGCCAGCAGCTTAGCGGGAGGTCGGCAGTACTTC
.,.,TRBJ1-1,TRBV7-9,CASSPGSGSNTEAFF,TGTGCCAGCAGCCCAGGGTCCGGGTCGAACACTGAAGCTTTCTTT
.,.,TRBJ2-7,TRBV27,CASKSSGSYEQYF,TGTGCCAGCAAGTCCAGCGGCTCCTACGAGCAGTACTTC
.,.,TRBJ2-3,TRBV30,CAWRLSGTDTQYF,TGTGCCTGGAGATTGTCAGGGACAGATACGCAGTATTTT
TRBD1,.,TRBJ2-2,TRBV6-5,CASRKQGTGELFF,TGTGCCAGCAGGAAACAGGGGACCGGGGAGCTGTTTTTT
.,.,TRBJ1-2,TRBV28,CASFSVILYGYTF,TGTGCCAGCTTTTCGGTTATACTTTATGGCTACACCTTC
TRBD2,.,TRBJ2-1,TRBV7-9,CASSPIGSGSYNEQFF,TGTGCCAGCAGCCCAATCGGTAGCGGGAGCTACAATGAGCAGTTCTTC
TRBD1,.,TRBJ1-4,TRBV9,CASSARDREYEKLFF,TGTGCCAGCAGCGCCCGGGACAGGGAGTATGAAAAACTGTTTTTT
.,.,TRBJ1-1,TRBV9,CASSVRASEEAFF,TGTGCCAGCAGCGTACGAGCTTCGGAGGAAGCTTTCTTT
TRBD2,.,TRBJ2-3,TRBV5-1,CASSLAFGPGTSGSSADTQYF,TGCGCCAGCAGCTTGGCCTTCGGGCCCGGGACTAGCGGGAGTTCTGCAGATACGCAGTATTTT
TRBD1,.,TRBJ1-2,TRBV7-2,CASSTGTGANYGYTF,TGTGCCAGCAGCACCGGGACAGGGGCTAACTATGGCTACACCTTC
.,.,TRBJ2-6,TRBV27,CASSLSPSTGANVLTF,TGTGCCAGCAGTTTATCGCCTAGTACTGGGGCCAACGTCCTGACTTTC
.,.,TRBJ2-7,TRBV5-1,CASSLTGSSYEQYF,TGCGCCAGCAGCTTAACAGGGTCATCCTACGAGCAGTACTTC
.,.,TRBJ1-1,TRBV11-3,CASSPRREGNTEAFF,TGTGCCAGCAGCCCCCGTCGGGAGGGGAACACTGAAGCTTTCTTT
TRBD1,.,TRBJ2-3,TRBV5-1,CASSPRTGDATDTQYF,TGCGCCAGCAGCCCGCGGACAGGGGACGCCACAGATACGCAGTATTTT
TRBD1,.,TRBJ1-1,TRBV7-3,CASSSGTGTGPFF,TGTGCCAGCAGCTCGGGGACCGGGACAGGGCCTTTCTTT
TRBD2,.,TRBJ2-2,TRBV2,CASSGQRGTSGRATGELFF,TGTGCCAGCAGTGGACAACGGGGGACTAGCGGGAGGGCCACCGGGGAGCTGTTTTTT
.,.,TRBJ2-2,TRBV5-5,CASSLLSGVRGELFF,TGTGCCAGCAGCTTGTTATCAGGGGTTAGAGGGGAGCTGTTTTTT
TRBD2,.,TRBJ2-5,TRBV27,CASSPREGYMTQYF,TGTGCCAGCAGTCCACGGGAGGGCTATATGACCCAGTACTTC
TRBD1,.,TRBJ2-7,TRBV28,CASSFRDRGLPYGQYF,TGTGCCAGCAGTTTTAGGGACAGGGGCCTTCCCTACGGGCAGTACTTC
.,.,TRBJ1-2,TRBV9,CASSGTGGAAF,TGTGCCAGCAGCGGAACGGGAGGAGCCGCCTTC
TRBD1,.,TRBJ1-2,TRBV19,CASGTGPRGGYTF,TGTGCCAGTGGGACAGGCCCCCGGGGTGGCTACACCTTC
.,.,TRBJ2-3,TRBV5-1,CASSLATATDTQYF,TGCGCCAGCAGCTTGGCCACAGCCACAGATACGCAGTATTTT
.,.,TRBJ2-3,TRBV15,CATSRDPGSLYF,TGTGCCACCAGCAGAGACCCGGGATCCTTGTATTTT
TRBD1,.,TRBJ1-4,TRBV27,CASSPLIWDRVNRGEKLFF,TGTGCCAGCAGCCCCCTTATTTGGGACAGGGTCAATCGGGGTGAAAAACTGTTTTTT
TRBD1,.,TRBJ2-1,TRBV10-1,CASRRQGYNEQFF,TGCGCCAGCAGACGACAGGGATACAATGAGCAGTTCTTC
.,.,TRBJ2-7,TRBV12-2,CASRLAKTKPTGRMGCYEQYF,TGTGCAAGTCGCTTAGCGAAAACAAAGCCGACAGGGCGGATGGGTTGCTACGAGCAGTACTTC
TRBD2,.,TRBJ2-7,TRBV9,CASSPPGGALYEQYF,TGTGCCAGCAGCCCGCCGGGAGGGGCCCTCTACGAGCAGTACTTC
.,.,TRBJ1-4,TRBV29-1,CSVADRATNEKLFF,TGCAGCGTTGCCGACAGAGCAACTAATGAAAAACTGTTTTTT
.,.,TRBJ1-5,TRBV6-1,CASSGILRSNNQPQHF,TGTGCCAGCAGTGGTATCTTGCGGTCGAACAATCAGCCCCAGCATTTT
.,.,TRBJ2-3,TRBV7-9,CASSLGQPGDTQYF,TGTGCCAGCAGCTTGGGTCAACCCGGGGATACGCAGTATTTT
.,.,TRBJ2-1,TRBV30,CAWALGGGINEQFF,TGTGCCTGGGCCCTAGGGGGGGGGATCAATGAGCAGTTCTTC
.,.,TRBJ1-1,TRBV5-6,CASSPSVSARAEAFF,TGTGCCAGCAGCCCGTCTGTTTCGGCCAGGGCTGAAGCTTTCTTT
.,.,TRBJ1-5,TRBV10-2,CASRAGGQPQHF,TGCGCCAGCAGGGCCGGAGGACAGCCCCAGCATTTT
TRBD2,.,TRBJ2-1,TRBV29-1,CSAIASGPYNEQFF,TGCAGCGCTATAGCTAGCGGCCCCTACAATGAGCAGTTCTTC
.,.,TRBJ2-5,TRBV10-3,CAIAREQETQYF,TGTGCCATCGCACGGGAGCAAGAGACCCAGTACTTC
.,.,TRBJ1-5,TRBV11-2,CASSRSTSSNQPQHF,TGTGCCAGCAGCCGATCGACAAGCTCAAATCAGCCCCAGCATTTT
TRBD1,.,TRBJ2-7,TRBV18,CASSPLLPGQGASSYEQYF,TGTGCCAGCTCACCTTTATTGCCGGGACAGGGGGCTTCCTCCTACGAGCAGTACTTC
.,.,TRBJ1-2,TRBV19,CASSIQGHGYTF,TGTGCCAGTAGTATTCAGGGCCATGGCTACACCTTC
.,.,TRBJ2-2,TRBV9,CASSVQGLTGELFF,TGTGCCAGCAGCGTACAGGGTCTCACCGGGGAGCTGTTTTTT
TRBD1,.,TRBJ2-1,TRBV5-1,CASSFGQDPFF,TGCGCCAGCAGCTTTGGACAGGACCCGTTCTTC